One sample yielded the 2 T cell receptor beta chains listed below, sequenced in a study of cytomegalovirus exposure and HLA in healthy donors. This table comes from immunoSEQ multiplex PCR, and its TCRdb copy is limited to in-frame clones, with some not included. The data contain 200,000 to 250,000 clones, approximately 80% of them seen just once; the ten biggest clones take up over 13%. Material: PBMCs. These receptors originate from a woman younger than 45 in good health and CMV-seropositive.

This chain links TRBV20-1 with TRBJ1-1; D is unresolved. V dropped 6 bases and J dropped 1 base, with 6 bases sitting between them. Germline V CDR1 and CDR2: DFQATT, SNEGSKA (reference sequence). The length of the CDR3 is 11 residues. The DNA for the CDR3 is TGCAGTGCCATCACGAACACTGAAGCTTTCTTT. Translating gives CSAITNTEAFF.

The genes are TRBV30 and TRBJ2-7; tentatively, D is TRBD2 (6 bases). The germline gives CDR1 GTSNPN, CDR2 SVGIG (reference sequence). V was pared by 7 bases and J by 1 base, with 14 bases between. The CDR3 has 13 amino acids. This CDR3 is CASSGPSSYEQYF. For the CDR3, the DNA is TGTGCCTCGAGCGGGCCGTCTTCCTACGAGCAGTACTTC.